Listed below are T cell receptor beta chains from one sample, sequenced in a study of control samples from healthy donors and cancer patients. Here immunoSEQ multiplex PCR was the method, and the copy in TCRdb shows in-frame clones only, minus some. Here the sample spans tens of thousands of clones, approximately 84% being singletons. Sequencing was done on a sample of blood. The receptors shown here come from a man between 50 and 59 years old in good health. Both conserved end residues are trimmed from each CDR3.

J	V	CDR3
TRBJ1-2	TRBV3-1/TRBV3-2	ASSPRDRGSYGYT
TRBJ1-1	TRBV12-3/TRBV12-4	ASSSGGGTEAF
TRBJ2-2	TRBV7-2	ASSLMGPPETGELF
TRBJ2-7	TRBV7-8	ASSVRAGTSSSYEQY
TRBJ1-1	TRBV6-5	ASSYEGRGTEAF
TRBJ2-1	TRBV27	ASRGSGRRGNEQF
TRBJ1-4	TRBV6-5	ASSYKGQSNEKLF
TRBJ2-7	TRBV27	ASSLLKVPYEQY
TRBJ2-1	TRBV6-2/TRBV6-3	ASSYKALAGGSRDEQF
TRBJ1-2	TRBV28	ASSPSPGTGSNGYT
TRBJ1-5	TRBV23-1	TRLGLGDNNQPQH
TRBJ1-4	TRBV30	AWSTRNEKLF
TRBJ2-5	TRBV30	AWSTSGGTGTQY
TRBJ1-2	TRBV29-1	SAGSVDYGYT
TRBJ1-1	TRBV30	AGSQGAYTEAF
TRBJ1-6	TRBV7-2	ASTVTGTDAYNSPLH
TRBJ1-1	TRBV2	ASTEVGGNTEAF
TRBJ2-7	TRBV6-5	ASSYSNAGYEQY
TRBJ1-5	TRBV5-1	ASSLEGQQYQPQH
TRBJ2-2	TRBV7-2	ASSGSGNTGELF
TRBJ1-6	TRBV9	ASSVRENSPLH
TRBJ2-2	TRBV5-1	ASRRVAANTGELF
TRBJ2-1	TRBV28	ASSFIWRTGAGNEQF
TRBJ2-3	TRBV3-1/TRBV3-2	ASSQTALATDTQY
TRBJ1-5	TRBV19	ASSTIRTEAPQH
TRBJ1-5	TRBV4-2	ASSQALGPNQPQH
TRBJ2-5	TRBV18	ASSPRERETQY
TRBJ2-5	TRBV5-1	ASSLAGGFRETQY
TRBJ2-1	TRBV9	ASSITRDRGSLVDEQF
TRBJ1-2	TRBV6-1	ASSEFQGYYGYT
TRBJ2-2	TRBV7-3	ASSLTGLPNTGELF
TRBJ2-1	TRBV9	ASSVGHGEDEQF
TRBJ2-7	TRBV3-1/TRBV3-2	ASSQERGLKQY
TRBJ2-1	TRBV4-2	ASSQEPGLVAGEQF
TRBJ2-7	TRBV2	ATQGLAGYEQY
TRBJ1-3	TRBV30	AWSRDSSGNTIY
TRBJ2-4	TRBV7-2	ASSSLAKNIQY
TRBJ2-3	TRBV27	ASSFILGIGTDTQY
TRBJ2-1	TRBV28	ASSLGRDLYNEQF
TRBJ2-7	TRBV5-4	ASSRGTSGRPFEQY
TRBJ2-5	TRBV19	ASSGRDRVEKTQY
TRBJ2-7	TRBV5-1	ASSSGTGRTYEQY
TRBJ2-7	TRBV30	AWGPRTGVPYEQY
TRBJ1-1	TRBV3-1/TRBV3-2	ASSSFTGAIPMNTEAF
TRBJ2-1	TRBV21-1	ASSKGFDRGVSYNEQF
TRBJ2-3	TRBV5-1	ASSMGQVGTDTQY
TRBJ2-7	TRBV11-3	ASSLVGGNEQY